The clone carrying this T cell receptor (beta chain) has a handful of counts. This sample stems from a study of blood T cell repertoires in COVID-19. The wider study: Spain, Italy and the United States supplied samples that represented acute and convalescent COVID-19. PBMCs, B-cell-depleted T cells, or T cells provided the cDNA or gDNA that made up the material.

Sequenced by immunoSEQ multiplex PCR; TCRdb stores in-frame clones only, minus some. This sample has almost 300,000 clones, with 85% to 90% found just once. The germline V gene encodes CDR1 MNHNY and CDR2 SVGAGI (reference sequence). The CDR3 loop spans 18 amino acids. The ends lost 5 bases at V and 9 bases at J; junction bases unmatched: 19. This chain links TRBV6-6 with TRBJ1-5; 10 positions match TRBD1. This sequence was found in a man between 65 and 85 years old with acute or convalescent COVID-19. Sequencing was performed on peripheral blood. The CDR3 sequence: CASSPGTGVFEGWWPQHF. CDR3 in DNA: TGTGCCAGCAGTCCCGGGACAGGGGTTTTTGAGGGGTGGTGGCCCCAGCATTTT.